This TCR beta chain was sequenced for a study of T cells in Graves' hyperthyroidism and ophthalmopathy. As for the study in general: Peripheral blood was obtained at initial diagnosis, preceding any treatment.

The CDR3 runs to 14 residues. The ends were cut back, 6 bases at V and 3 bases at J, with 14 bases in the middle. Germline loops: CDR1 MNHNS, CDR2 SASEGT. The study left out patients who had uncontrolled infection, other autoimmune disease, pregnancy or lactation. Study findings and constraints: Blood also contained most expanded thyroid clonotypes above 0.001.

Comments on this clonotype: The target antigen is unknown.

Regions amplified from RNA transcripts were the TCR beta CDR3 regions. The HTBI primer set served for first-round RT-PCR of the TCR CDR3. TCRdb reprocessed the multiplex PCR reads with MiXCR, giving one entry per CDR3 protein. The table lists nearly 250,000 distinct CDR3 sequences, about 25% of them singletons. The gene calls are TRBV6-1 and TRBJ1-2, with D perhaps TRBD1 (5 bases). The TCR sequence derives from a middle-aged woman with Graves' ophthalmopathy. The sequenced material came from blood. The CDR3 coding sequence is TGTGCCAGCAGCACCGGGGGGTCGGACTATGGCTACACCTTC. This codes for CASSTGGSDYGYTF.